The 9 T cell receptor beta chains reported below all come from one sample, sequenced in a study of CD8 T cells in Susac syndrome. About 0.45 to 1 ug RNA was reverse transcribed with random hexamers. Each CDR3 protein is one row after TCRdb ran MiXCR on the immunoSEQ multiplex PCR reads. The sample records about 240,000 distinct CDR3 sequences, roughly 95% being singletons. Sequenced: CD4+ T cells from PBMCs. These receptors were collected from a human donor with Susac syndrome.

The chain recombines TRBV20-1 with TRBJ2-7; no reliable D call. The germline CDR1 and CDR2 sequences are DFQATT and SNEGSKA (reference sequence). CDR3 size: 11 residues. V lost 0 bases, J lost 4 bases, and 4 bases lay in between. The CDR3 loop is CSAREGYEQYF. In nucleotides, the CDR3 is TGCAGTGCTAGAGAGGGGTACGAGCAGTACTTC.

V gene TRBV3-1 combines with J gene TRBJ2-1; TRBD2 agrees at 11 bases. The CDR3 has 15 residues. In germline, CDR1 is LGHDT, CDR2 YNNKEL (reference sequence). The junction had 12 bases not matched to a gene; V was cut back by 7 bases and J by 10 bases. Here the CDR3 DNA reads TGTGCCAGCACCCCGACTAGCGGGATCAATGGAGAGCAGTTCTTC. Translating it yields CASTPTSGINGEQFF.

The rearrangement links TRBV14 to TRBJ2-1, with D unclear. V lost 2 bases to trimming and J lost 2 bases, with 7 bases between them. CDR3 size: 14 residues. Per the germline V gene, CDR1 is SGHDN and CDR2 is FVKESK. DNA for the CDR3: TGTGCCAGCAGCCAAACAAGAGCCTACAATGAGCAGTTCTTC. Its protein is CASSQTRAYNEQFF.

V gene TRBV9 combines with J gene TRBJ2-7; D is possibly TRBD1 (5 bases). This CDR3 has 14 residues. Between the trimmed V and J ends, which lost 1 base and 6 bases, there was a span of 14 bases. CDR1 is SGDLS, CDR2 YYNGEE, per germline. The CDR3 nucleotides are TGTGCCAGCAGCGTACGGACATCCCCCTCCGAGCAGTACTTC. It encodes CASSVRTSPSEQYF.

The V gene is TRBV6-5, the J gene TRBJ2-3; 9 nucleotides line up with TRBD1. CDR1 is MNHEY and CDR2 is SVGAGI in the germline V gene. This CDR3 spans 16 amino acids. V shed 0 bases and J 6 bases; nucleotides not matched to a gene: 7. CDR3 in amino acids: CASSYSTGGNRDTQYF. In nucleotides, the CDR3 is TGTGCCAGCAGTTACTCGACAGGGGGGAACAGGGATACGCAGTATTTT.

The gene calls are TRBV29-1 and TRBJ2-2; D gene ambiguous. CDR1 is SQVTM, CDR2 ANQGSEA, per germline. The CDR3 loop spans 12 amino acids. Trimming pared 4 bases from V and 5 bases from J, leaving 8 bases between. The CDR3 is CSVAAKTGELFF. The CDR3 nucleotides read TGCAGCGTTGCTGCCAAAACCGGGGAGCTGTTTTTT.

This chain links TRBV27 with TRBJ2-1; maybe TRBD2 (5 bases). Germline V lookup: CDR1 MNHEY, CDR2 SMNVEV (reference sequence). The CDR3 loop spans 13 amino acids. Trimming left V 5 bases short and J 8 bases short, with 13 bases between. The CDR3 loop reads CASSTDLGDEQFF. Here the CDR3 DNA reads TGTGCCAGCAGTACGGACTTGGGCGATGAGCAGTTCTTC.

V gene TRBV24-1 combines with J gene TRBJ2-5; 11 bases agree with TRBD1. Germline assignment: CDR1 KGHDR and CDR2 SFDVKD. The junction had 4 bases not matched to a gene; V was cut back by 7 bases and J by 1 base. The CDR3 sequence is 15 residues long. CDR3 nucleotides: TGTGCCACCAGGCGGACAGGGGGCTCCCAAGAGACCCAGTACTTC. Translation: CATRRTGGSQETQYF.

This clonotype showed up just once. The chain is built from TRBV29-1 and TRBJ1-1; no clear D gene. V dropped 6 bases and J dropped 0 bases, with 11 bases sitting between them. Per germline, CDR1 SQVTM and CDR2 ANQGSEA. This CDR3 is built from 13 residues. CDR3 nucleotide sequence: TGCAGCGTACAAGGACGGATGAACACTGAAGCTTTCTTT. It translates to CSVQGRMNTEAFF.